The clone carrying this T cell receptor (beta chain) was seen a handful of times. Its antigen remains unidentified. The sample comes from a study of beta chain features in type 1 diabetes. Study conclusions and caveats: Shortening of TCRB CDR3s, moderate but significant, appeared in all four CD4+ subsets of Type 1 diabetes patients. Insertions at VDJ junctions were less frequent in type 1 diabetes patients. These patients also deleted more nucleotides at the same junctions.

Expressed TCRB transcripts were sequenced because the isolated RNA had all been reverse transcribed beforehand. Sequenced by immunoSEQ multiplex PCR; TCRdb stores in-frame clones only, minus some. The sample records more than 150,000 clones, approximately 10% being singletons. Germline V gene lookup returns CDR1 SGHTA and CDR2 FQGTGA. CDR3 length: 13 amino acids. V lost 5 bases to trimming and J lost 6 bases, with 13 bases between them. Sequenced material: central memory CD4+ T cells from blood. The rearrangement uses TRBV7-3 and TRBJ1-2; D is undetermined. This TCR was recovered from a woman aged 25 to 45 with type 1 diabetes. CDR3: CASSPGAADGYTF. In DNA, the CDR3 is TGTGCCAGCAGCCCCGGCGCAGCGGATGGCTACACCTTC.